This TCR beta chain was profiled in a study of early stage breast cancer tumors. The CDR3 sequence is 15 residues long. Trimming stripped 3 bases from V and 5 bases from J, with 11 bases between. Germline assignment: CDR1 SNHLY and CDR2 FYNNEI. Study-level points and caveats: Most shared enriched TCRB sequences were commonly generated ones.

Points on this clone: Its cognate antigen is unknown.

Some clones are missing from TCRdb's copy, which holds only in-frame ones; the method was immunoSEQ multiplex PCR. The sample holds under 45,000 clones, roughly 69% seen once. The gene calls are TRBV2 and TRBJ2-6; D may be TRBD2 (7 bases). The sequencing sample was made of blood. This TCR derives from a person aged 45 to 59 with breast cancer. CDR3 sequence: CASSESGGWANVLTF. CDR3 in DNA: TGTGCCAGCAGTGAGTCGGGGGGCTGGGCCAACGTCCTGACTTTC.